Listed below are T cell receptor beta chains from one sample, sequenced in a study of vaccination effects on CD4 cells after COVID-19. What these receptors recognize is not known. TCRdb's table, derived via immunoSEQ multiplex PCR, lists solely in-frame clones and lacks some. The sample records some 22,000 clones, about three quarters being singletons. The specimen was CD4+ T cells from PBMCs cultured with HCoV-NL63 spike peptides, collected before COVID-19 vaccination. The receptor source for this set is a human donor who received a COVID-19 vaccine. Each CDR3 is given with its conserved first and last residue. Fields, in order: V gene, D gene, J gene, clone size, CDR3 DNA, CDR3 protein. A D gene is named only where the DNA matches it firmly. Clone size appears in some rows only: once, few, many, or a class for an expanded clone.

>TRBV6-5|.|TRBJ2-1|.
TGTGCCAGCAGTCGAAATCGGGGTGAGCAGTTCTTC
CASSRNRGEQFF
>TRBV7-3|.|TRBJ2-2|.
TGTGCCAGCAGCAACCTCGCGGGGGCCACCGGGGAGCTGTTTTTT
CASSNLAGATGELFF
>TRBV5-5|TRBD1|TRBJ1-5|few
TGTGCCAGCAGCGGACAGGGAAATCAGCCCCAGCATTTT
CASSGQGNQPQHF
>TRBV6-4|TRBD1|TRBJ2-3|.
TGTGCCAGCGGGACAGGGCACACAGATACGCAGTATTTT
CASGTGHTDTQYF
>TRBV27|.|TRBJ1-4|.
TGTGCCAGCAGTGGCAGGGCAGGAGGCGAAAAACTGTTTTTT
CASSGRAGGEKLFF
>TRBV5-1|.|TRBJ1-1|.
TGCGCCAGCAGCTCGATAGCCCGGAACACTGAAGCTTTCTTT
CASSSIARNTEAFF
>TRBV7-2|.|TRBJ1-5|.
TGTGCCAGCAGCCTCCGATTCTACACAGGGAATAGCAATCAGCCCCAGCATTTT
CASSLRFYTGNSNQPQHF
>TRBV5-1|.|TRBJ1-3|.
TGCGCCAGCAGTGGGGACTCTGGAAACACCATATATTTT
CASSGDSGNTIYF
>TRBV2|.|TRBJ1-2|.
TGTGCCAGCAGCTTAGACAGCCCGAAGTCCAACGGCTACACCTTC
CASSLDSPKSNGYTF
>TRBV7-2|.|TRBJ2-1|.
TGTGCCAGCAGCCCAACCTCAACTAGTGACGCCTACAATGAGCAGTTCTTC
CASSPTSTSDAYNEQFF
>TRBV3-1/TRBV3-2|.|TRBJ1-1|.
TGTGCCAGCAGCCAAGTTAAGGGGGAAGCTTTCTTT
CASSQVKGEAFF
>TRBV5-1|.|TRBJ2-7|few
TGCGCCAGCAGCTTGGTAGGGCAAGCCCCCTACGAGCAGTACTTC
CASSLVGQAPYEQYF
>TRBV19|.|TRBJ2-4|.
TGTGCCAGTAGTATGCCATTACTAGCCAAAAACATTCAGTACTTC
CASSMPLLAKNIQYF
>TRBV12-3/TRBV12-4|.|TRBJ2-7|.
TGTGCCAGCAGTTTATCTTTATCCTACGAGCAGTACTTC
CASSLSLSYEQYF
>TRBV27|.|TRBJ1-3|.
TGTGCCAGCAGTATGGGACGTAACTCTGGAAACACCATATATTTT
CASSMGRNSGNTIYF
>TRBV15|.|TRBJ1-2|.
TGTGCCACCAGCCGGGGGGGTGCGAGAGGCTACACCTTC
CATSRGGARGYTF
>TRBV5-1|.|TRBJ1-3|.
TGCGCCAGCAGCTTCGGGGACACCGGTGGAAACACCATATATTTT
CASSFGDTGGNTIYF
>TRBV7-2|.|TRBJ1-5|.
TGTGCCAGCAGCTTCGGTTTACCGGGCAATCAGCCCCAGCATTTT
CASSFGLPGNQPQHF
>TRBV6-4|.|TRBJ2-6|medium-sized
TGTGCCAGCAGTGACGCGCACCACTCTGGGGCCAACGTCCTGACTTTC
CASSDAHHSGANVLTF
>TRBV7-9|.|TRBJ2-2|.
TGTGCCAGCAGCAAGAGGGCTAACACCGGGGAGCTGTTTTTT
CASSKRANTGELFF
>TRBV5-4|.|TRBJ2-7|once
TGTGCCAGCAGCTTGCAAGTAGGGAACTACGAGCAGTACTTC
CASSLQVGNYEQYF
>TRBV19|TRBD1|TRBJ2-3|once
TGTGCCAGTAGCCCAAGCAGGGGGCGTAGCACAGATACGCAGTATTTT
CASSPSRGRSTDTQYF
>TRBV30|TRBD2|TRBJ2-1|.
TGTGCCTGGAGTGTAGGGCTAGCGGGTCTCAATGAGCAGTTCTTC
CAWSVGLAGLNEQFF
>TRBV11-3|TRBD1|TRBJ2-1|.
TGTGCCAGCAGCTTCGGACAGGGGGCCTACAATGAGCAGTTCTTC
CASSFGQGAYNEQFF
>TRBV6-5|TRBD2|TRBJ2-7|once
TGTGCCAGCAGGCTAGCGGGAGGAACCTACGAGCAGTACTTC
CASRLAGGTYEQYF
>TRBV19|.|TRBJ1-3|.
TGTGCCAGTACCCCCCGCCGGGACATTGGAAACACCATATATTTT
CASTPRRDIGNTIYF
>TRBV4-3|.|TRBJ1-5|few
TGCGCCAGCAGCCAAGTTATGAATCAGCCCCAGCATTTT
CASSQVMNQPQHF
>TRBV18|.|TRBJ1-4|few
TGTGCCAGCTCACCACAGGGGCAGAGCTCTGAAAAACTGTTTTTT
CASSPQGQSSEKLFF
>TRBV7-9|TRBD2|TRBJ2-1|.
TGTGCCAGCAGCTTAGGTCTAGCGGTGGATGAGCAGTTCTTC
CASSLGLAVDEQFF
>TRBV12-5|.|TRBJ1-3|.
TGTGCTAGTGGTTTTACCGGGGGCTCTGGAAACACCATATATTTT
CASGFTGGSGNTIYF
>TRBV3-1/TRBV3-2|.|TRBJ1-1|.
TGTGCCAGCAGCCCGGGACGGGTATGGAACACTGAAGCTTTCTTT
CASSPGRVWNTEAFF
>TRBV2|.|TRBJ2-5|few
TGTGCCAGCAGTGTCCCGGGGACCGTAAAGCAAGGCCAGTACTTC
CASSVPGTVKQGQYF
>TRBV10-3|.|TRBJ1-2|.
TGTGCCATCAGTGAGGCGGATTCTATTGCTAACTATGGCTACACCTTC
CAISEADSIANYGYTF
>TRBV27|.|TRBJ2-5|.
TGTGCCAGCAACCGAACGCGACGGACTAACGAGACCCAGTACTTC
CASNRTRRTNETQYF
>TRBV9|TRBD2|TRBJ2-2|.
TGTGCCAGCAGCCCCCGCCGCGGTGCGGGGGGCCCCCCCACCGGGGAGCTGTTTTTT
CASSPRRGAGGPPTGELFF
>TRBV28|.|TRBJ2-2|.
TGTGCCGTTGCGGGTCCGAACACCGGGGAGCTGTTTTTT
CAVAGPNTGELFF
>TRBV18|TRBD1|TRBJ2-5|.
TGTGCCAGCTCAACAGGGGGACAGACCCAGTACTTC
CASSTGGQTQYF
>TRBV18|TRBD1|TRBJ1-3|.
TGTGCCAGCTCGCCCCTCGCTCCCGGGACAGTCTCTGGAAACACCATATATTTT
CASSPLAPGTVSGNTIYF
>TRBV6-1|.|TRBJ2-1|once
TGTGCCAGCAGTGACGGGTCCCACAATGAGCAGTTCTTC
CASSDGSHNEQFF
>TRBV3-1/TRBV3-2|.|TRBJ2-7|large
TGTGCCAGCAGCCAAGGCTACGAGCAGTACTTC
CASSQGYEQYF
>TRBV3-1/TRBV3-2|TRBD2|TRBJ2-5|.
TGTGCCAGCAGCCAAGAGAGACTAGCGGGGGTTGAGACCCAGTACTTC
CASSQERLAGVETQYF
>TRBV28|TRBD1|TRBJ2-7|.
TGTGCCAGCAGGTCGGGGACAGGCGACTTCTACGAGCAGTACTTC
CASRSGTGDFYEQYF
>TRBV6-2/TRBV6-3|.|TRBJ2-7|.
TGTGCCAGCACCCCGACTACAGGGCTATACGAGCAGTACTTC
CASTPTTGLYEQYF
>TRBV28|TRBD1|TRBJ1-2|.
TGTGCCAGCAGTCCGGGACAGTCACCTAACTATGGCTACACCTTC
CASSPGQSPNYGYTF
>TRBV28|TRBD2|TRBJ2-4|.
TGTGCCAGCCTGACTAGCGGTGGGGGAAAAAACATTCAGTACTTC
CASLTSGGGKNIQYF
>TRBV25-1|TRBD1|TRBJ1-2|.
TGTGCCAGCAGTCCCCGGGACAGGGAGAGAGCTGGCTACACCTTC
CASSPRDRERAGYTF
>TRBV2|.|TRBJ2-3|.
TGTGCCAGCAGTACAATAGGGGGGGATACGCAGTATTTT
CASSTIGGDTQYF
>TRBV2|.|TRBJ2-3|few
TGTGCCAGCGGGTGGGGTACAGATACGCAGTATTTT
CASGWGTDTQYF
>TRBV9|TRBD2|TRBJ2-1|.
TGTGCCAGCAGCGTAGGTAGCGGGGGCTACAATGAGCAGTTCTTC
CASSVGSGGYNEQFF
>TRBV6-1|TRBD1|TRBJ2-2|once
TGTGCCAGCAGTGAGGGGTCCGGGACAGGGAACACCGGGGAGCTGTTTTTT
CASSEGSGTGNTGELFF
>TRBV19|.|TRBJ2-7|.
TGTGCCAGTGGGCAGGGTAATGAGCAGTACTTC
CASGQGNEQYF
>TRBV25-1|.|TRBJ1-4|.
TGTGCCAGCAGTGAATGGACAACTAATGAAAAACTGTTTTTT
CASSEWTTNEKLFF
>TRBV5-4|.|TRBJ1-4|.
TGTGCCAGCAGCTTCTCCGGGGGCACTAATGAAAAACTGTTTTTT
CASSFSGGTNEKLFF
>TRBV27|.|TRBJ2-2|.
TGTGCCAGCAGTTTACTATCAGGACGAACCGGGGAGCTGTTTTTT
CASSLLSGRTGELFF
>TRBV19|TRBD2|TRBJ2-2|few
TGTGCCAGTAGTCCCCGGGGAGGGATATCATCCGGGGAGCTGTTTTTT
CASSPRGGISSGELFF
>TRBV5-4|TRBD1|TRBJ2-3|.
TGTGCCAGCAGCCCCACCCCGGGACAGGGACACACAGATACGCAGTATTTT
CASSPTPGQGHTDTQYF
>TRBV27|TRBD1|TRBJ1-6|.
TGTGCCAGCAGTGTAGGGACAGGGAGGCAAAATTCACCCCTCCACTTT
CASSVGTGRQNSPLHF
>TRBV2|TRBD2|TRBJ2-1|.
TGTGCCAGCAATTTGTTGGGACTAGCAATGGGTGAGCAGTTCTTC
CASNLLGLAMGEQFF